The sequence of this T cell receptor beta chain was determined in a study of T cell repertoires in cytomegalovirus infection. On the study more broadly: In the study, CMV epitopes included recently identified HLA-C-restricted and well-studied HLA-B-restricted ones. Public TCR beta signatures indicated both CMV infection and matching HLA type. Study results and limitations: HLA-C-restricted CMV-specific TCR beta clonotypes were dominant in the ex vivo response. Identification of carriers of CMV plus the relevant HLA was performed using cumulative public TCR beta family frequency.

V shed 5 bases and J shed 9 bases, with 17 bases lying between them. This CDR3 spans 14 amino acids. CDR1 is MNHNS, CDR2 SASEGT, per germline. One entry per CDR3 protein, called by TCRdb with MiXCR from the reads. The sample shows about 570,000 distinct CDR3 sequences, approximately 40% of them seen only once. Concerning this clonotype: What it binds is not known.

This rearrangement joins TRBV6-1 to TRBJ1-5, with D unresolved. The sequence came from a human donor in good health (CMV status not recorded). Some clones in this sample may be carry-over from other donors' samples. The specimen was cultured PBMCs, collected from culture after CMV antigen stimulation. For the CDR3, the DNA is TGTGCCAGCAGTTACCAGGTCACGCTTTGGCCCCAGCATTTT. It yields the protein CASSYQVTLWPQHF.